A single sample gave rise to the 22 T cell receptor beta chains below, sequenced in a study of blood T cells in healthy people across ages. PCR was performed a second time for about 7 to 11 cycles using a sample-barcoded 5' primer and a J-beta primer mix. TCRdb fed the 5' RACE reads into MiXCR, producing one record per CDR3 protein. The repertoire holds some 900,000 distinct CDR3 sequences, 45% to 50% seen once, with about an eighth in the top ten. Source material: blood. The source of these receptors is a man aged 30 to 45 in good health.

CDR3 sequence reads: CSGSRLAGGRSYNEQFF. The CDR3 nucleotides read TGCAGTGGTAGTCGACTAGCGGGGGGACGTTCCTACAATGAGCAGTTCTTC. The chain carries TRBV20-1 and TRBJ2-1, with 13 bases fitting TRBD2. CDR3 length: 17 residues. Germline CDR1 and CDR2: DFQATT and SNEGSKA (reference sequence). The J segment lost 1 base and the V segment lost 7 bases, leaving 10 bases of the junction unmatched.

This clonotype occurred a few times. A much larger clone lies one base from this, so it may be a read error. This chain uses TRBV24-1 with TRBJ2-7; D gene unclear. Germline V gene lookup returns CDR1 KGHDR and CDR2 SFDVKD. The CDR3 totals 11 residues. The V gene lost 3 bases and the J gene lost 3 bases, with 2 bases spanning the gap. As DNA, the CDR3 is TGTGCCACCAGTGATCACTACGAGCAGTACTTC. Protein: CATSDHYEQYF.

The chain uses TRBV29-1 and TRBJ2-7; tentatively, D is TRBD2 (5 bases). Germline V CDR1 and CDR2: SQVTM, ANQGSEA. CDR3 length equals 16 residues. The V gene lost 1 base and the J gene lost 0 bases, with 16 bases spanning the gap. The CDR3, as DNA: TGCAGCGTTGAAGCCGAGGGCGTGGATAACTCCTACGAGCAGTACTTC. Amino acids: CSVEAEGVDNSYEQYF.

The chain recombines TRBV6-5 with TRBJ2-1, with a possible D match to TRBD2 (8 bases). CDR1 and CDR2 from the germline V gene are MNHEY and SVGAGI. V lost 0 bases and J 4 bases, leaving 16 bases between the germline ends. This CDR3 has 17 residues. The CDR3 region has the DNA TGTGCCAGCAGTTACTCGATCGGGAGGGGGCAATACAATGAGCAGTTCTTC. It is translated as CASSYSIGRGQYNEQFF.

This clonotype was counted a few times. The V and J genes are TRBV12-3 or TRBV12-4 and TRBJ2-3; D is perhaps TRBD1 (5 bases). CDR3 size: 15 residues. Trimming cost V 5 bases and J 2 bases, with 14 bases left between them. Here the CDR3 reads CASSLTGTYTDTQYF. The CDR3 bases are TGTGCCAGCAGTCTCACAGGAACTTACACAGATACGCAGTATTTT.

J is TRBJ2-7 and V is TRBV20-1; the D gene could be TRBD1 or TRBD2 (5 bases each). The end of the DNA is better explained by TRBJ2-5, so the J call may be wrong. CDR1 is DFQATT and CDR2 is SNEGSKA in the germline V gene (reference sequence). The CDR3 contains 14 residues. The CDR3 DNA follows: TGCAGTGCTAGAGATACCGCGAGGGGCGAGACCCAGTACTTC. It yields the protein CSARDTARGETQYF.

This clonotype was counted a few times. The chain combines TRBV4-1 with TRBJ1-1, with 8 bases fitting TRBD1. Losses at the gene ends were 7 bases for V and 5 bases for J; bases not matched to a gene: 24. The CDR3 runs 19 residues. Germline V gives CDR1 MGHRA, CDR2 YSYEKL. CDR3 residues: CASTPRAAGGVPSETEAFF. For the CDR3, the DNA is TGCGCCAGCACCCCAAGGGCGGCAGGGGGCGTCCCGTCGGAGACTGAAGCTTTCTTT.

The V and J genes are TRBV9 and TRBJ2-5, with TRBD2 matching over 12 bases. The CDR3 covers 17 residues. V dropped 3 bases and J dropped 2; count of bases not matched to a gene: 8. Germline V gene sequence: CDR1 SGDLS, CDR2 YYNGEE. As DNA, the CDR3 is TGTGCCAGCAGCGAGGGCTTAACTAGCGGGGGGCAAGAGACCCAGTACTTC. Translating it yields CASSEGLTSGGQETQYF.

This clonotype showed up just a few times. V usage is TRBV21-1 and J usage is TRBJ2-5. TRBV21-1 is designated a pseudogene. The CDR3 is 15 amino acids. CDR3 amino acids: CASSKREALQETQYF. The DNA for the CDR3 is TGTGCCAGCAGCAAAAGAGAGGCCTTACAAGAGACCCAGTACTTC.

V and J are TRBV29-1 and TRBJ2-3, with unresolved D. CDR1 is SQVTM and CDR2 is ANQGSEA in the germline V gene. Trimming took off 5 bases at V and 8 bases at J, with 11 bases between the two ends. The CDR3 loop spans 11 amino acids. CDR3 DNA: TGCAGCGTTTCGCCCGGGTCTACGCAGTATTTT. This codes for CSVSPGSTQYF.

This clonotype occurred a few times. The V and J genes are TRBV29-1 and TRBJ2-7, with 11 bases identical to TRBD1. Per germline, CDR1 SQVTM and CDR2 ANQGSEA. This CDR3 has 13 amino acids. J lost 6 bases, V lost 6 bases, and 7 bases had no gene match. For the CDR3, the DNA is TGCAGCGTCCGGACAGGGGGCCCTCTCGAGCAGTACTTC. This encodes CSVRTGGPLEQYF.

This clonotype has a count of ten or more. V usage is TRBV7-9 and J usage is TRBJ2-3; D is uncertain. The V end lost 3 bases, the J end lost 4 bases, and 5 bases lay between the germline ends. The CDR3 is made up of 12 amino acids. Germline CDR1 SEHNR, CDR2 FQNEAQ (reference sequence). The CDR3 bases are TGTGCCAGCAGCTTTCGTCCAGATACGCAGTATTTT. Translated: CASSFRPDTQYF.

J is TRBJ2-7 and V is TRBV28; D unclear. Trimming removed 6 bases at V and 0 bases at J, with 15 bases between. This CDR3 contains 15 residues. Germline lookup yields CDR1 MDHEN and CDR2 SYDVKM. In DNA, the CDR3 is TGTGCCAGCAGCCGAAACGGAGCTAGCTCCTACGAGCAGTACTTC. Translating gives CASSRNGASSYEQYF. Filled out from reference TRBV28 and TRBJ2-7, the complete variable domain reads DVKVTQSSRYLVKRTGEKVFLECVQDMDHENMFWYRQDPGLGLRLIYFSYDVKMKEKGDIPEGYSVSREKKERFSLILESASTNQTSMYLCASSRNGASSYEQYFGPGTRLTVT.

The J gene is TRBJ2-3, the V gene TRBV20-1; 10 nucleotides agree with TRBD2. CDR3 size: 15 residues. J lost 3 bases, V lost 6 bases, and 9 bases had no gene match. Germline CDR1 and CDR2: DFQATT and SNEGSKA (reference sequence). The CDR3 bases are TGCAGTGCCACCAAACTAGCGGGGACAACAGATACGCAGTATTTT. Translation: CSATKLAGTTDTQYF.

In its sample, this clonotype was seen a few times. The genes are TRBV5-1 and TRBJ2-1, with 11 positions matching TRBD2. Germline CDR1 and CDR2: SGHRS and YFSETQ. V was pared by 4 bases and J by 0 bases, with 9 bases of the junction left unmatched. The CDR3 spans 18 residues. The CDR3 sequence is CASSPWTSGLYSYNEQFF. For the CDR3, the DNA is TGCGCCAGCAGCCCATGGACTAGCGGGCTTTACTCCTACAATGAGCAGTTCTTC.

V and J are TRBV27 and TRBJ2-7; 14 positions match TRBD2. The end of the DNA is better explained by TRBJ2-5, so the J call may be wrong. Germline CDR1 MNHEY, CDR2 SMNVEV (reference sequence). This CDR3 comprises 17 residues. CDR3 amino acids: CASSFGTSGGSRETQYF. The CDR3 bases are TGTGCCAGCAGTTTCGGGACTAGCGGGGGTTCGAGGGAGACCCAGTACTTC.

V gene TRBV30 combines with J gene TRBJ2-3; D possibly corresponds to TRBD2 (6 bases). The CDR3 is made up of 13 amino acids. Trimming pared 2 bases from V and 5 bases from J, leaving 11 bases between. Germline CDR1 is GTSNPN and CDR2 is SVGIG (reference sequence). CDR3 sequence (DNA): TGTGCCTGGAGTCATAGCGGAGGAGATACGCAGTATTTT. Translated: CAWSHSGGDTQYF. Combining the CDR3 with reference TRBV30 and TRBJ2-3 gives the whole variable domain SQTIHQWPATLVQPVGSPLSLECTVEGTSNPNLYWYRQAAGRGLQLLFYSVGIGQISSEVPQNLSASRPQDRQFILSSKKLLLSDSGFYLCAWSHSGGDTQYFGPGTRLTVL.

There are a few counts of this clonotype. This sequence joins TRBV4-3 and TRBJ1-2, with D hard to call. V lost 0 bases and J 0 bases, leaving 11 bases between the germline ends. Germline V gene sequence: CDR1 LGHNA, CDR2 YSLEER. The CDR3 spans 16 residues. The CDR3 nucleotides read TGCGCCAGCAGCCAAGATCCTATCGACACTAACTATGGCTACACCTTC. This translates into CASSQDPIDTNYGYTF.

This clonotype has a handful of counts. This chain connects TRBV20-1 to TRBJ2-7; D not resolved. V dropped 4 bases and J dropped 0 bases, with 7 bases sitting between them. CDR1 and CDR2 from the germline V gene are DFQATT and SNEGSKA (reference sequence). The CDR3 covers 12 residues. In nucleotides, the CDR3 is TGCAGTGCTACGGAGAGCTCCTACGAGCAGTACTTC. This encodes CSATESSYEQYF.

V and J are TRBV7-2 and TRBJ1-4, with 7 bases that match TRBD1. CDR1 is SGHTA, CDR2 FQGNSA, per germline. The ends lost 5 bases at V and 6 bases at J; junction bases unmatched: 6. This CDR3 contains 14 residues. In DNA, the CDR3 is TGTGCCAGCAGCCCCGGGACAGTTTATGAAAAACTGTTTTTT. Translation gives CASSPGTVYEKLFF.

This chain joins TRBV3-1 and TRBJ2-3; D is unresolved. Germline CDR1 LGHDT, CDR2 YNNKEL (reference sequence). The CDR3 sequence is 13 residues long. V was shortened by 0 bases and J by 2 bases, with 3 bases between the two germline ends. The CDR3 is CASSQENTDTQYF. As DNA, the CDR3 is TGTGCCAGCAGCCAAGAGAACACAGATACGCAGTATTTT.

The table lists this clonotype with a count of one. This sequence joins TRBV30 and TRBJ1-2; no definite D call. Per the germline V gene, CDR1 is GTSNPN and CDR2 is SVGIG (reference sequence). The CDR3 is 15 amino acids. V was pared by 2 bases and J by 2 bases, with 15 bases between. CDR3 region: CAWSPSWADNYGYTF. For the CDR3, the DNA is TGTGCCTGGAGTCCGAGCTGGGCGGACAACTATGGCTACACCTTC.